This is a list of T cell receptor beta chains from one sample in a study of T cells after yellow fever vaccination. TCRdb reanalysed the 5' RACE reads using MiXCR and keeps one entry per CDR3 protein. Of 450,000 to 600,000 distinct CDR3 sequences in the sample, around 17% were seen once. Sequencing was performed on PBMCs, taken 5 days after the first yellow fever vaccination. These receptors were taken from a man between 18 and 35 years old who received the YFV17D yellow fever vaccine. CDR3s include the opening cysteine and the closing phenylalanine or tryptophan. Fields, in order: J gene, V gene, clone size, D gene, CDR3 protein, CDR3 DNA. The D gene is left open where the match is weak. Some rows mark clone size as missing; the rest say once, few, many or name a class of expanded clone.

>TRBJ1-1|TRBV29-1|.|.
CSVEDDTEAFF
TGCAGCGTTGAAGATGATACTGAAGCTTTCTTT
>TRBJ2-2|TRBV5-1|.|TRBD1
CASSSTGGHTGELFF
TGCGCCAGCAGCTCGACAGGGGGCCACACCGGGGAGCTGTTTTTT
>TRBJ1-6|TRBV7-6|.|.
CASSPWGGDSPLHF
TGTGCCAGCAGCCCCTGGGGGGGTGATTCACCCCTCCACTTT
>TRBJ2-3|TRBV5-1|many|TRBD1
CASSLGTGGDTQYF
TGTGCCAGCAGCTTAGGAACAGGGGGAGATACGCAGTATTTT
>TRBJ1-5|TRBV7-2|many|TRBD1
CASSFGQGSNQPQHF
TGTGCCAGCAGCTTCGGACAGGGTAGCAATCAGCCCCAGCATTTT
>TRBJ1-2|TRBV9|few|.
CASLRDREYGYTF
TGTGCCAGTCTACGGGACCGGGAGTATGGCTACACCTTC
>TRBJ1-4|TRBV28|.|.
CASSAPGLDEKLFF
TGTGCCAGCAGTGCACCGGGACTCGATGAAAAACTGTTTTTT
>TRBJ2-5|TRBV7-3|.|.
CASSPRPDQETQYF
TGTGCCAGCAGCCCCAGGCCGGATCAAGAGACCCAGTACTTC
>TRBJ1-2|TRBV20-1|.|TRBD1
CSAHRGGRGNYGYTF
TGCAGTGCCCACAGGGGGGGGCGGGGAAACTATGGCTACACCTTC
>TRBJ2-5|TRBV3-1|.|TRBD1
CASSHDRGRETQYF
TGTGCCAGCAGCCACGACAGGGGTCGGGAGACCCAGTACTTC